This T cell receptor beta chain was captured by sequencing in a study of brain T cells in children with intractable seizures. Using immunoSEQ multiplex PCR, the repertoire was profiled, and TCRdb retains in-frame clones only, with some absent. The sample holds under 45,000 clones, about 93% seen once. The germline V gene has CDR1 MGHRA and CDR2 YSYEKL. The CDR3 extends over 13 amino acids. V dropped 0 bases and J dropped 6 bases, with 6 bases sitting between them. The genes are TRBV4-1 and TRBJ1-5; no clear D. Source: peripheral blood, taken at surgery. This TCR was sampled from a girl aged 2 to 9 with tuberous sclerosis and intractable seizures. The CDR3 reads CASSQEEGQPQHF. The CDR3 bases are TGCGCCAGCAGCCAAGAAGAGGGTCAGCCCCAGCATTTT.